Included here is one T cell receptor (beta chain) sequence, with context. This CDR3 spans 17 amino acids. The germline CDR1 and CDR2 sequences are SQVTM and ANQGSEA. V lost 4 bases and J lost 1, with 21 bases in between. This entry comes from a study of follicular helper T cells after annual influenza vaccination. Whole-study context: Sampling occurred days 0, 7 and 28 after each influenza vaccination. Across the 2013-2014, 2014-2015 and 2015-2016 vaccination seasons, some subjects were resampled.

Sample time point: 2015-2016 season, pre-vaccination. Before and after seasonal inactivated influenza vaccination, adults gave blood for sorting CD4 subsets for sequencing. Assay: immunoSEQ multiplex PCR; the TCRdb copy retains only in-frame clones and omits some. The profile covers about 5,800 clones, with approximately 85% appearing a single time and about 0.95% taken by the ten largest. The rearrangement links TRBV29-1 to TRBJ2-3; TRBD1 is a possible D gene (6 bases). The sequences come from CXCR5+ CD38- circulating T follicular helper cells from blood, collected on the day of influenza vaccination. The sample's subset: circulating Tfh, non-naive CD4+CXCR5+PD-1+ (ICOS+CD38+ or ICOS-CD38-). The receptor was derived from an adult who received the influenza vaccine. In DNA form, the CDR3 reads TGCAGCGTTGTTGCGCAGGGGTGGCAGTTGGGCACAGATACGCAGTATTTT. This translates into CSVVAQGWQLGTDTQYF.